This T cell receptor beta chain was found in a study of T cell changes during pregnancy in multiple sclerosis. Clones were sequenced by immunoSEQ multiplex PCR, and TCRdb holds only the in-frame ones, with some missing. The sample records 130,000 or so clones, roughly 97% being singletons. Germline-derived CDR1 and CDR2 are SGDLS and YYNGEE. The CDR3 spans 14 residues. The V gene end was trimmed by 2 bases and the J gene end by 2 bases; junction bases not matched to a gene: 2. Sample: peripheral blood, taken after pregnancy. This TCR was recovered from a female donor with multiple sclerosis, enrolled in a pregnancy study. This chain links TRBV9 with TRBJ1-1; 8 bases map to TRBD1. The CDR3 coding sequence is TGTGCCAGCAGCGTCGGACAGGGTAACACTGAAGCTTTCTTT. This gives the protein CASSVGQGNTEAFF.